What follows describes a single TCR beta chain. This clonotype was observed a handful of times. Its antigen is still unknown. Per-base quality was not reported, and no clone a single base away is much larger than it. The source of the sample is a study of blood T cells in healthy people across ages (dated by TCRdb to between 2014 and 2017). Regarding the research as a whole: In model experiments, roughly one uniquely barcoded TCR beta cDNA molecule per two T cells was captured by template switching. To track age-related changes in TCR beta repertoire diversity, the study relied on deep sequencing normalized with unique cDNA molecular identifiers. The donors were split into four age groups: young (average 16 years), middle-aged (about 40), aged (approximately 59) and long-lived (82). To avoid experimental bias, donors of different ages were randomly spread across the sequencing lanes. The study analyzed two additional independent replicas of 1 million unique cDNA reads from the same blood draw for two donors, one aged 18 to 30 and one aged 80 or older. The full study reports these points: Total diversity estimates from one million sequenced T cells were considered lower bounds and underestimates. Conclusive comparison of naive and antigen-experienced compartments was prevented by the profiling of bulk unsorted PBMCs. The long-lived group showed more naive CD4+ T cells, fewer expanded clones and increased TCR diversity than the aged group, suggesting age selection. The percentage of naive T cells measured by flow cytometry correlated strongly with observed TCR beta diversity. As age increased, observed TCR beta diversity per million T cells dropped in a roughly linear way, and a significant reduction was already evident by age about 40. Because donor CMV infection status was unknown, age-related changes in expanded clonotypes were potentially confounded.

Donors were approximately 42 systemically healthy Caucasian individuals from Russia aged roughly 6 to 90 years. Each donor gave approximately 9.3 milliliters of peripheral blood, collected into EDTA-treated Vacutainer tubes. Ficoll-Paque density-gradient centrifugation was used to isolate PBMCs, with at least 6.5 million per sample. Trizol reagent was used to extract total RNA from the PBMCs, yielding at least 6 micrograms per sample. For every donor, flow cytometry on a PBMC aliquot measured the percentage of naive CD45RAhigh/CD27high T cells. The germline V gene (reference sequence) gives CDR1 as SEHNR and CDR2 as FQNEAQ. From the cysteine through the phenylalanine, the CDR3 covers 13 amino acids. The entry retains the CDR3 DNA only, 39 bases that are in frame from base 1. V gives up 3 bases and J gives up 6 bases, and the segment between their germline ends measures 12 bases. Library preparation used 5' RACE. TCRdb shows the sequencer as Illumina HiSeq 2500. A second PCR of roughly 7 to 11 cycles was performed with a sample-barcoded 5' primer and a J-beta primer mix. A unique molecular identifier was introduced onto each TCR beta cDNA molecule by a template-switch 5' adaptor carrying 12 random nucleotides. At least 2.5 million CDR3-containing paired-end reads were obtained from each sample. All of the RNA was converted into first-strand cDNA using the Mint cDNA synthesis kit, with a TRBC-specific oligonucleotide serving as the primer. Following uracil-DNA glycosylase treatment, a first 18-cycle PCR with universal primers M1SS and BC2_uni_R was performed on all cDNA. The paper's processing steps were these. For normalization, 1 million high-quality reads were randomly selected from each sample, with every read carrying a distinct molecular identifier. Reads sharing molecular identifiers were discarded rather than binned into consensus sequences. MiTCR, with a Q25 quality threshold and the strictest error-elimination algorithm, was used for CDR3 identification, clonotype clustering and error correction. A nonparametric unseen species model with Euler transformation was used to estimate lower-bound total TCR beta diversity. TCRdb applied fastp at Q25 and MiXCR to the public reads, then kept only in-frame beta chains. A single entry per CDR3 protein holds the most common genes and DNA from its merged rows. The V and J calls shown here were made by TCRdb, not taken from the authors' results. The sample table lists roughly 1,700,000 distinct CDR3 sequences, approximately 30% of them with a count of one. Of the sample, over 7% falls within the top ten clones.

This receptor chain uses TRBV7-9 and TRBJ2-7; matching of 6 bases hints at TRBD1 as the D gene. The TCR originated in a woman in her 30s in good health. Sequences were obtained from blood. At the DNA level, the sequence is TGTGCCAGCAGCTTCGGTCAGGGGTTCGAGCAGTACTTC. The resulting protein is CASSFGQGFEQYF.